This is a list of T cell receptor beta chains from one sample in a study of blood T cell repertoires in COVID-19. Clones were read by immunoSEQ multiplex PCR, and TCRdb kept only the in-frame ones, dropping some. The sample has about 270,000 clones; approximately 91% are singletons. The sequenced material came from PBMCs or T cells enriched from blood (not recorded which). These receptor sequences come from a woman aged 40 to 50 with acute COVID-19. Each CDR3 is given with its conserved first and last residue. A D gene is named only where the DNA matches it firmly.

v_gene: TRBV12-5
d_gene: -
j_gene: TRBJ1-1
CDR3nt: TGTGCTAGTGGTTTACAGTCGTACACTGAAGCTTTCTTT
CDR3aa: CASGLQSYTEAFF

v_gene: TRBV11-2
d_gene: TRBD2
j_gene: TRBJ2-5
CDR3nt: TGTGCCAGCAGCTCGCCCGGGACTAGGGAGACCCAGTACTTC
CDR3aa: CASSSPGTRETQYF

v_gene: TRBV5-6
d_gene: -
j_gene: TRBJ1-6
CDR3nt: TGTGCCAGCAGCTTTCGCAGGGGTGAAGTAGGCCTCCACTTT
CDR3aa: CASSFRRGEVGLHF

v_gene: TRBV6-6
d_gene: TRBD2
j_gene: TRBJ2-2
CDR3nt: TGTGCCAGCAGTCGACTAGCGGGAGGAGGGGACACCGGGGAGCTGTTTTTT
CDR3aa: CASSRLAGGGDTGELFF

v_gene: TRBV11-3
d_gene: -
j_gene: TRBJ2-1
CDR3nt: TGTGCCAGCAGCTTAGGACGTTTGGGGACGGGGGCCTACAATGAGCAGTTCTTC
CDR3aa: CASSLGRLGTGAYNEQFF

v_gene: TRBV7-9
d_gene: -
j_gene: TRBJ1-1
CDR3nt: TGTGCCAGCAGCTCGGACAGAGCTAACACTGAAGCTTTCTTT
CDR3aa: CASSSDRANTEAFF

v_gene: TRBV2
d_gene: -
j_gene: TRBJ1-2
CDR3nt: TGTGCCAGCAGGGCTGACTATGGCTACACCTTC
CDR3aa: CASRADYGYTF

v_gene: TRBV11-2
d_gene: -
j_gene: TRBJ1-2
CDR3nt: TGTGCCAGCAGCTTAGATTTTAGGAGCGCCTACACCTTC
CDR3aa: CASSLDFRSAYTF

v_gene: TRBV6-2/TRBV6-3
d_gene: TRBD1
j_gene: TRBJ2-3
CDR3nt: TGTGCCAGCAGTTACGGGCAGGGGGCAACAGATACGCAGTATTTT
CDR3aa: CASSYGQGATDTQYF

v_gene: TRBV28
d_gene: TRBD2
j_gene: TRBJ2-5
CDR3nt: TGTGCCAGCAGTTTAGACGGGGCGCGGGGGGCCCAAGAGACCCAGTACTTC
CDR3aa: CASSLDGARGAQETQYF